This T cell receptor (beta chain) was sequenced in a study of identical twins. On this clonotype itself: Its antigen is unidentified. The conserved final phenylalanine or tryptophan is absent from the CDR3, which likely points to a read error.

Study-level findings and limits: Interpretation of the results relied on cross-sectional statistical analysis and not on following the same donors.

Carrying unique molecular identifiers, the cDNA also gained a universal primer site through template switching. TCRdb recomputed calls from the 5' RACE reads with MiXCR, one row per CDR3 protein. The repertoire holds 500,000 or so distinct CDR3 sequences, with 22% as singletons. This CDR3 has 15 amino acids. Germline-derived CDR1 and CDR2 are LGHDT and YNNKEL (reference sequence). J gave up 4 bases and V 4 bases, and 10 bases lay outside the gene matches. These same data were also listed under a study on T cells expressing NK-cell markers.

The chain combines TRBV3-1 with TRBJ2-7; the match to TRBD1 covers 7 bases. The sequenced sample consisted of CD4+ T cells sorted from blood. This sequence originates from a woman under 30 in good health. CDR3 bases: TGTGCCAGCAGCCCCCGAAAAGGGGACAGTTACGAGCAGTACATC. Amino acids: CASSPRKGDSYEQYI.